The 32 T cell receptor beta chains below were found in one sample sequenced in a study of post-analysis software for immune sequencing data. TCR beta cDNA libraries had unique molecular identifiers. TCRdb fed the PCR reads into MiXCR, producing one record per CDR3 protein. The profile shows 820,000 or so distinct CDR3 sequences, roughly 50% of them singletons. Whole-study findings and limits: There were roughly five TRBV segments more frequent in patients than controls, and TRBV5-6, TRBV5-1 and TRBV20-1 were among them.

These receptors are not linked to any known antigen. The specimen sequenced was blood. The receptors were sampled from a girl aged 10-17 years with multiple sclerosis.

The chain employs TRBV5-1 and TRBJ2-7; a possible D gene is TRBD1 (6 bases). CDR1 is SGHRS, CDR2 YFSETQ, per germline. The V gene lost 0 bases and the J gene lost 6 bases, with 10 bases spanning the gap. The CDR3 has 13 amino acids. The DNA of the CDR3 is TGCGCCAGCAGCTTGGTTCAGGGGAGCGAGCAGTACTTC. Residues: CASSLVQGSEQYF.

The chain uses TRBV20-1 and TRBJ2-1; 10 nucleotides agree with TRBD2. There are 14 residues in the CDR3. V lost 6 bases and J lost 8; bases outside the gene matches: 10. Per the germline V gene, CDR1 is DFQATT and CDR2 is SNEGSKA (reference sequence). Here the CDR3 DNA reads TGCAGTGCGAGGGGGGCTAGCGGGGGCTATGAGCAGTTCTTC. It specifies CSARGASGGYEQFF.

The chain carries TRBV5-1 and TRBJ2-1; the match to TRBD2 covers 10 bases. The germline V gene encodes CDR1 SGHRS and CDR2 YFSETQ. The V and J ends lost 4 bases and 7 bases, in that order; junction bases with no gene match: 14. The CDR3 covers 17 residues. For the CDR3, the DNA is TGCGCCAGCAGCCGCCTGACTAGCGGGCACCGATTAAATGAGCAGTTCTTC. Translation gives CASSRLTSGHRLNEQFF. Based on the CDR3 plus reference TRBV5-1 and TRBJ2-1, the full variable domain is KAGVTQTPRYLIKTRGQQVTLSCSPISGHRSVSWYQQTPGQGLQFLFEYFSETQRNKGNFPGRFSGRQFSNSRSEMNVSTLELGDSALYLCASSRLTSGHRLNEQFFGPGTRLTVL.

The chain joins TRBV9 to TRBJ1-2; D remains unclear. CDR3 length equals 16 residues. V dropped 3 bases and J dropped 2 bases, with 17 bases sitting between them. The germline V gene has CDR1 SGDLS and CDR2 YYNGEE. The CDR3 nucleotides are TGTGCCAGCAGCGCCGGTCCCGGGGTTGTAAACTATGGCTACACCTTC. It is translated as CASSAGPGVVNYGYTF.

The chain has TRBV15 and TRBJ2-7; D may be TRBD1 (5 bases). The V gene's germline CDR1 is LNHNV and CDR2 YYDKDF (reference sequence). V was trimmed by 3 bases and J by 2 bases, leaving 8 bases between them. This CDR3 region has 13 residues. The CDR3, as DNA: TGTGCCACCAGCAGTGACAGACCCTACGAGCAGTACTTC. Its translation is CATSSDRPYEQYF.

This clonotype was detected a few times. The V gene is TRBV2, the J gene TRBJ2-7, with 9 nucleotides matching TRBD2. This CDR3 is built from 13 residues. The trim removed 7 bases at V and 4 bases at J, leaving 5 bases unmatched. CDR1 and CDR2 from the germline V gene are SNHLY and FYNNEI. DNA for the CDR3: TGTGCCAGCAAGCTAGCGGGGACATACGAGCAGTACTTC. This codes for CASKLAGTYEQYF.

The chain combines TRBV20-1 with TRBJ2-2, with a tentative D call TRBD2 (6 bases). This CDR3 is built from 14 residues. Germline assignment: CDR1 DFQATT and CDR2 SNEGSKA (reference sequence). Trimming cost V 6 bases and J 2 bases, with 13 bases left between them. CDR3 sequence: CSALGLTNTGELFF. CDR3 in DNA: TGCAGTGCCCTAGGACTAACCAACACCGGGGAGCTGTTTTTT.

The CDR3 sequence is CATSDSSGRRGEQFF. CDR3 sequence (DNA): TGTGCCACCAGTGATTCCAGCGGGAGAAGGGGTGAGCAGTTCTTC. This sequence joins TRBV24-1 and TRBJ2-1; TRBD2 agrees at 8 bases. The germline V gene encodes CDR1 KGHDR and CDR2 SFDVKD. With V trimmed by 2 bases and J by 9 bases, 8 bases remained unmatched. The CDR3 is made up of 15 amino acids.

This rearrangement joins TRBV27 to TRBJ2-3; D unclear. Germline lookup yields CDR1 MNHEY and CDR2 SMNVEV (reference sequence). Trimming stripped 0 bases from V and 5 bases from J, with 9 bases between. CDR3 length equals 14 residues. The CDR3 DNA sequence: TGTGCCAGCAGTTTATCGCTCCCGCAAGATACGCAGTATTTT. Amino acids: CASSLSLPQDTQYF.

This clonotype occurred once. V and J are TRBV3-1 and TRBJ2-1; 8 positions match TRBD2. This CDR3 region has 15 residues. Germline V gene lookup returns CDR1 LGHDT and CDR2 YNNKEL (reference sequence). Trimming removed 4 bases from V and 6 bases from J; junction bases left unmatched: 8. The CDR3 DNA is TGTGCCAGCAGCCGTGTCGCTAGCGGGTTCAATGAGCAGTTCTTC. Amino acids: CASSRVASGFNEQFF.

This clonotype was detected only a few times. The chain carries TRBV6-5 and TRBJ2-5, with 9 nucleotides matching TRBD2. V was clipped by 4 bases and J by 2 bases; unmatched bases: 5. Germline loops: CDR1 MNHEY, CDR2 SVGAGI. This CDR3 region has 15 residues. CDR3 bases: TGTGCCAGCAGTTCCGGACTAGCGACACAAGAGACCCAGTACTTC. Translating gives CASSSGLATQETQYF.

This clonotype was detected a few times. The V gene is TRBV29-1, the J gene TRBJ1-2; the D is unclear. Looked up from germline, CDR1 is SQVTM and CDR2 is ANQGSEA. Trimming cost V 4 bases and J 3 bases, with 6 bases left between them. This CDR3 spans 11 amino acids. The CDR3 sequence: CSVVGDYGYTF. Written as DNA, the CDR3 is TGCAGCGTTGTGGGAGACTATGGCTACACCTTC.

The J gene is TRBJ1-5, the V gene TRBV27; D remains ambiguous. The CDR3 contains 16 residues. Trimming cost V 5 bases and J 0 bases, with 14 bases left between them. CDR1 is MNHEY, CDR2 SMNVEV, per germline (reference sequence). In nucleotides, the CDR3 is TGTGCCAGCAGTCCCTGGGTATACGGTAGCAATCAGCCCCAGCATTTT. Protein: CASSPWVYGSNQPQHF.

This chain joins TRBV7-6 and TRBJ2-5; D is unclear. Trimming took off 4 bases at V and 9 bases at J, with 21 bases between the two ends. In germline, CDR1 is SGHVS, CDR2 FNYEAQ. CDR3 size: 15 residues. CDR3 sequence reads: CASSSPYRSKTSQYF. The CDR3 region has the DNA TGTGCCAGCAGCTCACCGTATCGATCCAAGACGTCCCAGTACTTC.

The chain employs TRBV7-9 and TRBJ1-2; D might be TRBD1 (5 bases). Trimming pared 0 bases from V and 8 bases from J, leaving 10 bases between. The CDR3 contains 13 residues. The germline V gene has CDR1 SEHNR and CDR2 FQNEAQ (reference sequence). CDR3 loop: CASSLAPREGYTF. The DNA for the CDR3 is TGTGCCAGCAGCTTAGCGCCCAGGGAGGGCTACACCTTC.

The chain uses TRBV7-2 and TRBJ1-2; D remains unclear. Trimming stripped 2 bases from V and 3 bases from J, with 10 bases between. Germline lookup yields CDR1 SGHTA and CDR2 FQGNSA. There are 14 residues in the CDR3. The CDR3, as DNA: TGTGCCAGCAGCTTAAAAGGCCTGGACTATGGCTACACCTTC. This translates into CASSLKGLDYGYTF.

This rearrangement joins TRBV9 to TRBJ2-1; TRBD1 agrees at 7 bases. Per germline, CDR1 SGDLS and CDR2 YYNGEE. The CDR3 is made up of 15 amino acids. With V trimmed by 3 bases and J by 1 base, 4 bases remained unmatched. The CDR3 nucleotides are TGTGCCAGCAGCGGGGGACAGTTGTCCTACAATGAGCAGTTCTTC. Amino acids: CASSGGQLSYNEQFF. Variable domain in full (rest from reference TRBV9 and TRBJ2-1): DSGVTQTPKHLITATGQRVTLRCSPRSGDLSVYWYQQSLDQGLQFLIQYYNGEERAKGNILERFSAQQFPDLHSELNLSSLELGDSALYFCASSGGQLSYNEQFFGPGTRLTVL.

The V and J genes are TRBV5-1 and TRBJ2-7, with a weak D call TRBD1 (6 bases). CDR1 and CDR2 (germline): SGHRS, YFSETQ. The CDR3 has 13 amino acids. V lost 0 bases and J lost 6, with 10 bases in between. For the CDR3, the DNA is TGCGCCAGCAGCTTGGCAGGGGTTGTCGAGCAGTACTTC. Amino acids: CASSLAGVVEQYF.

The rearrangement links TRBV2 to TRBJ2-7; 7 bases align to TRBD1. Germline assignment: CDR1 SNHLY and CDR2 FYNNEI. V lost 8 bases to trimming and J lost 5 bases; unmatched junction nucleotides: 15. CDR3 length equals 15 residues. CDR3 residues: CASELRGLRNHEQYF. The CDR3 DNA is TGTGCCAGCGAGCTGAGGGGGCTGCGGAACCACGAGCAGTACTTC.

The V call is TRBV6-5, the J call TRBJ2-3; possibly TRBD2 for D (5 bases). V was shortened by 7 bases and J by 1 base, with 9 bases between the two germline ends. Germline values: CDR1 MNHEY, CDR2 SVGAGI. This CDR3 spans 13 amino acids. CDR3 loop: CASTGIGTDTQYF. The CDR3 region has the DNA TGTGCCAGCACGGGGATTGGCACAGATACGCAGTATTTT.

This clonotype was picked up a small number of times. This chain joins TRBV20-1 and TRBJ2-1; 14 nucleotides line up with TRBD2. This CDR3 region has 18 residues. Germline V gene data show CDR1 as DFQATT and CDR2 as SNEGSKA (reference sequence). After removal of 2 bases from V and 4 bases from J, the junction contained 10 bases not matched to a gene. The CDR3 here is CSARILGLAGVRYNEQFF. The CDR3 nucleotides read TGCAGTGCTAGAATCTTGGGACTAGCGGGAGTGCGGTACAATGAGCAGTTCTTC.

This clonotype was seen a handful of times. The rearrangement uses TRBV29-1 and TRBJ2-1; 7 positions match TRBD2. Germline V gene sequence: CDR1 SQVTM, CDR2 ANQGSEA. This CDR3 is built from 13 residues. J was trimmed by 7 bases and V by 7 bases; bases with no gene match: 10. CDR3 loop: CSGGGMGRNEQFF. CDR3 in DNA: TGCAGCGGGGGAGGGATGGGTAGGAATGAGCAGTTCTTC.

The sample holds a few counts of this clonotype. V is TRBV11-1 and J is TRBJ2-4; no clear D gene. Germline lookup yields CDR1 SGHAT and CDR2 FQDESV (reference sequence). Trimming cost V 4 bases and J 3 bases, with 7 bases left between them. This CDR3 has 13 residues. The CDR3: CASSYKSKNIQYF. The DNA for the CDR3 is TGTGCCAGCAGCTATAAGAGCAAAAACATTCAGTACTTC.

This clonotype has just a few counts. Written as DNA, the CDR3 is TGCAGTGCTAGTTCTAGCGGGGGCTTCACAGATACGCAGTATTTT. Its protein is CSASSSGGFTDTQYF. The rearrangement uses TRBV20-1 and TRBJ2-3; 10 positions agree with TRBD2. CDR3 size: 15 residues. V lost 3 bases to trimming and J lost 2 bases; unmatched junction nucleotides: 5. The germline V gene encodes CDR1 DFQATT and CDR2 SNEGSKA (reference sequence).

The J gene is TRBJ1-2, the V gene TRBV12-3 or TRBV12-4, with D unclear. The germline V and J ends were trimmed by 7 bases and 8 bases, with 17 bases remaining between them. The CDR3 extends over 13 amino acids. The CDR3 region is CASNRPLAWGYTF. In DNA form, the CDR3 reads TGTGCCAGCAACAGACCCCTCGCTTGGGGCTACACCTTC.

This clonotype was observed a handful of times. The chain couples TRBV24-1 to TRBJ2-7; D could derive from TRBD1 or TRBD2 (5 bases each). The germline V gene has CDR1 KGHDR and CDR2 SFDVKD. The CDR3 is 13 amino acids. The V and J ends lost 3 bases and 9 bases respectively, with 14 bases between them. The CDR3 reads CATSDPLQGVQYF. CDR3 bases: TGTGCCACCAGTGATCCCCTGCAGGGAGTGCAGTACTTC.

The chain links TRBV29-1 to TRBJ1-1; D gene ambiguous. Germline V gene sequence: CDR1 SQVTM, CDR2 ANQGSEA. This CDR3 contains 14 residues. The V end was cut by 5 bases, the J end by 1 base, with 14 bases between. CDR3 amino acids: CSVKRASQNTEAFF. In DNA form, the CDR3 reads TGCAGCGTTAAACGGGCCAGTCAGAACACTGAAGCTTTCTTT. Supplemented by reference TRBV29-1 and TRBJ1-1, the full variable domain reads SAVISQKPSRDICQRGTSLTIQCQVDSQVTMMFWYRQQPGQSLTLIATANQGSEATYESGFVIDKFPISRPNLTFSTLTVSNMSPEDSSIYLCSVKRASQNTEAFFGQGTRLTVV.

Comments on this clonotype: Relative to the germline gene, one junction end is altered; a read error may explain this. This chain connects TRBV5-1 to TRBJ1-1; TRBD1 is a possible D gene (6 bases). This CDR3 has 11 amino acids. CDR1 is SGHRS and CDR2 is YFSETQ in the germline V gene. The CDR3 spells CASSLDREAFF. In nucleotides, the CDR3 is TGTGCCAGCAGCTTAGACAGGGAAGCTTTCTTT.

This clonotype showed up just a few times. The gene calls are TRBV5-1 and TRBJ1-6; 11 nucleotides agree with TRBD1. The V gene's germline CDR1 is SGHRS and CDR2 YFSETQ. Trimming removed 2 bases from V and 5 bases from J; junction bases left unmatched: 3. This CDR3 is built from 16 residues. CDR3 protein: CASSFRDRGDNSPLHF. The CDR3 DNA follows: TGCGCCAGCAGCTTCCGGGACAGGGGGGATAATTCACCCCTCCACTTT.

V and J are TRBV29-1 and TRBJ2-1; 8 nucleotides agree with TRBD2. The V segment lost 1 base and the J segment 0 bases; nucleotides outside the gene matches: 11. Per the germline V gene, CDR1 is SQVTM and CDR2 is ANQGSEA. The length of the CDR3 is 18 residues. CDR3 protein: CSVEGVSGTSSSYNEQFF. As DNA, the CDR3 is TGCAGCGTTGAAGGGGTTAGCGGGACGTCGAGCTCCTACAATGAGCAGTTCTTC.

This clonotype was seen more than once but under ten times. As DNA, the CDR3 is TGTGCCAGCAGTGAAAGTAGCAATCAGCCCCAGCATTTT. Residues: CASSESSNQPQHF. The chain combines TRBV25-1 with TRBJ1-5; no reliable D call. V shed 2 bases and J shed 0 bases, with 2 bases lying between them. Germline CDR1 is MGHDK and CDR2 is SYGVNS. This CDR3 region has 13 residues.

The V call is TRBV29-1, the J call TRBJ2-1, with a possible D match to TRBD1 (6 bases). Trimming took 7 bases from V and 3 from J, leaving 19 bases between them. CDR1 SQVTM and CDR2 ANQGSEA come from the germline V gene. The length of the CDR3 is 15 residues. The CDR3 DNA follows: TGCAGCGCTCCGACCGGGACAAAGGACTACAATGAGCAGTTCTTC. This translates into CSAPTGTKDYNEQFF.